These 5 T cell receptor beta chains were all obtained from the same sample, sequenced in a study of cytomegalovirus exposure and HLA in healthy donors. 60 Vbeta and 13 Jbeta primers were used in PCR. Profiling relied on immunoSEQ multiplex PCR, and the TCRdb table lists in-frame clones only, not all of them. The profile shows 150,000 to 200,000 clones, roughly 80% of them singletons. Sequencing used PBMCs. These receptors were obtained from a man in his fifties in good health and CMV-seropositive.

The genes are TRBV21-1 and TRBJ2-7; the table's D gene call, TRBD1, was not cross checked with the DNA. TRBV21-1 is listed as a pseudogene. The CDR3 sequence is 15 residues long. The CDR3: CASSLNTGSEGEQYF. In DNA, the CDR3 is TGTGCCAGCAGCCTTAATACAGGGAGTGAAGGCGAGCAGTACTTC.

The chain uses TRBV28 and TRBJ1-1, with 12 bases that match TRBD1. This CDR3 is 15 amino acids long. The V gene's germline CDR1 is MDHEN and CDR2 SYDVKM. After removal of 6 bases from V and 2 bases from J, the junction contained 4 bases not matched to a gene. The CDR3 coding sequence is TGTGCCAGCAGCGCCGGGACAGGGGGCAACACTGAAGCTTTCTTT. It yields the protein CASSAGTGGNTEAFF.

V and J are TRBV7-8 and TRBJ2-7, with 7 bases aligning to TRBD2. With 6 bases clipped from V and 0 bases from J, the junction kept 2 bases outside the gene matches. The CDR3 has 13 amino acids. Germline CDR1 is SGHVS and CDR2 is FQNEAQ. CDR3 loop: CASRPGGSYEQYF. The CDR3 region has the DNA TGTGCCAGCAGACCGGGAGGCTCCTACGAGCAGTACTTC.

The chain is built from TRBV6-5 and TRBJ1-1; possible D gene TRBD1, 6 bases. V lost 4 bases to trimming and J lost 8 bases, with 17 bases between them. CDR1 and CDR2 (germline): MNHEY, SVGAGI. The CDR3 loop spans 14 amino acids. CDR3 residues: CASSSRGGLKEAFF. The CDR3 bases are TGTGCCAGCAGTTCCCGGGGGGGCCTCAAAGAAGCTTTCTTT.

V and J are TRBV6-6 and TRBJ1-5; no reliable D call. Germline V lookup: CDR1 MNHNY, CDR2 SVGAGI (reference sequence). Trimming removed 4 bases at V and 6 bases at J, with 13 bases between. This CDR3 region has 14 residues. CDR3 nucleotides: TGTGCCAGCAGTTTAGGTGGGGAGCTTCAGCCCCAGCATTTT. Translated: CASSLGGELQPQHF.